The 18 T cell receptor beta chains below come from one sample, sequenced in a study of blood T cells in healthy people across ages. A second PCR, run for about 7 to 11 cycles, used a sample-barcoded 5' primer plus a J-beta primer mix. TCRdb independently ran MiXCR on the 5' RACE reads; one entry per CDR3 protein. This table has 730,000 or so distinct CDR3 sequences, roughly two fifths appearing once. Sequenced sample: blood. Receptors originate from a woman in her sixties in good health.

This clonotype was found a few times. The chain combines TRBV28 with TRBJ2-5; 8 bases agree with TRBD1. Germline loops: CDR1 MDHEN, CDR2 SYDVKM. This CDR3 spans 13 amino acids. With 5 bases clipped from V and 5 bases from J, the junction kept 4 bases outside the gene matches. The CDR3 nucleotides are TGTGCCAGCAGTGTCAGGGGGCTGGAGACCCAGTACTTC. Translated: CASSVRGLETQYF. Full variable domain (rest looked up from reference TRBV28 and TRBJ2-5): DVKVTQSSRYLVKRTGEKVFLECVQDMDHENMFWYRQDPGLGLRLIYFSYDVKMKEKGDIPEGYSVSREKKERFSLILESASTNQTSMYLCASSVRGLETQYFGPGTRLLVL.

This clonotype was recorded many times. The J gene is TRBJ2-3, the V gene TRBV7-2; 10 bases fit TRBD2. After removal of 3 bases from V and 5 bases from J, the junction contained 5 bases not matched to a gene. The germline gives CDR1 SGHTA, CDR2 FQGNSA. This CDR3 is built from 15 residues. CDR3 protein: CASSLASGRIDTQYF. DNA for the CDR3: TGTGCCAGCAGCTTGGCTAGCGGGAGAATAGATACGCAGTATTTT.

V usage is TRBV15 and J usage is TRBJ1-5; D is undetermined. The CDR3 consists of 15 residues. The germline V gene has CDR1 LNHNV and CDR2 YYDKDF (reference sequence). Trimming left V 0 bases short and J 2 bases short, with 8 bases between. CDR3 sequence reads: CATSRDQVRNQPQHF. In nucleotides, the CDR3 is TGTGCCACCAGCAGAGACCAGGTCCGCAATCAGCCCCAGCATTTT.

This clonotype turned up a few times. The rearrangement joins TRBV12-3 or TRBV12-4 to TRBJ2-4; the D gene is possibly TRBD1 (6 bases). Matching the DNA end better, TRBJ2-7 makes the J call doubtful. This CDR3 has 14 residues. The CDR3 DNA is TGTGCCAGCAGTTCCCCCCGGGACAAGGACGAGCAGTACTTC. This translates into CASSSPRDKDEQYF.

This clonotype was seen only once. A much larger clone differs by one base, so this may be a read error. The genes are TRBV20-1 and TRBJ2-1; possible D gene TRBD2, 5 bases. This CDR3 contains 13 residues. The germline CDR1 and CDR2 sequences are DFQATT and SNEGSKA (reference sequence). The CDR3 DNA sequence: TGCAGGGCTAGAAGGGCGGGTTCGGATGAGCAGTTCTTC. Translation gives CRARRAGSDEQFF.

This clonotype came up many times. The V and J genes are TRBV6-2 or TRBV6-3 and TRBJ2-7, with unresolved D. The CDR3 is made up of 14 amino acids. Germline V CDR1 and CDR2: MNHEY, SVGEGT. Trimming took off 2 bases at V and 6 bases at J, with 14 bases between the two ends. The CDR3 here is CASSYETPLSEQYF. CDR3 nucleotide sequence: TGTGCCAGCAGTTACGAGACCCCCCTGAGCGAGCAGTACTTC.

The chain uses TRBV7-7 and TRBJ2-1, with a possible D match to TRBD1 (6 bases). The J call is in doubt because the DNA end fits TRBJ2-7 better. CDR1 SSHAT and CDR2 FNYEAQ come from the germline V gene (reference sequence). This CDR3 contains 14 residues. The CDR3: CASSPQSWGHEQYF. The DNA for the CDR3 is TGTGCCAGCAGCCCCCAGTCATGGGGGCATGAGCAGTACTTC.

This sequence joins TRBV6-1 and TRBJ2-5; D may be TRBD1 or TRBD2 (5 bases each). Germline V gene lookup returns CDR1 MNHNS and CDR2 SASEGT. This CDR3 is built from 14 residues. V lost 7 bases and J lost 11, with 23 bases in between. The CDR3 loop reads CASTGSPSVREQYF. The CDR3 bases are TGTGCCAGCACCGGCTCCCCATCCGTCAGGGAGCAGTACTTC.

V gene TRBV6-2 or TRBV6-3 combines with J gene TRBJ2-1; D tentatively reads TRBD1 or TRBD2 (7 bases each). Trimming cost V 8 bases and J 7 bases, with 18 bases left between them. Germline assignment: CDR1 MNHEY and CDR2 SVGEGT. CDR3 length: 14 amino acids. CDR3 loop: CASGAWEGANEQFF. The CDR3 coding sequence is TGTGCCAGCGGTGCCTGGGAGGGGGCGAATGAGCAGTTCTTC.

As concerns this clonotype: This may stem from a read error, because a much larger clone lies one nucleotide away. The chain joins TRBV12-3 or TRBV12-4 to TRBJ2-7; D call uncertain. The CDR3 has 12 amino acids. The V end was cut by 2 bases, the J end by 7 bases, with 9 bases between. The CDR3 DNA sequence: TGTGCCAGCAGTTTATGGGAAAATGAGCAGTACTTC. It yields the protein CASSLWENEQYF.

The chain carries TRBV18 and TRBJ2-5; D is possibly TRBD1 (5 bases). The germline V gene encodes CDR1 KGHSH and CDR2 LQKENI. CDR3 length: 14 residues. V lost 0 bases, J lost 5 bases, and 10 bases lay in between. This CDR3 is CASSPPAGWETQYF. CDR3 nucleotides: TGTGCCAGCTCACCACCGGCAGGGTGGGAGACCCAGTACTTC. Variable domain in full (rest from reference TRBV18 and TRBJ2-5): NAGVMQNPRHLVRRRGQEARLRCSPMKGHSHVYWYRQLPEEGLKFMVYLQKENIIDESGMPKERFSAEFPKEGPSILRIQQVVRGDSAAYFCASSPPAGWETQYFGPGTRLLVL.

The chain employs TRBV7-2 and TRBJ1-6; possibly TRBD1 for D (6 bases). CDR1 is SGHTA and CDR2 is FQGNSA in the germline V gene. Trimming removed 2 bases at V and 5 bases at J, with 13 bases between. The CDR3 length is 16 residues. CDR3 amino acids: CASSLQGWNNNSPLHF. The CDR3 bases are TGTGCCAGCAGCTTACAGGGGTGGAACAATAATTCACCCCTCCACTTT.

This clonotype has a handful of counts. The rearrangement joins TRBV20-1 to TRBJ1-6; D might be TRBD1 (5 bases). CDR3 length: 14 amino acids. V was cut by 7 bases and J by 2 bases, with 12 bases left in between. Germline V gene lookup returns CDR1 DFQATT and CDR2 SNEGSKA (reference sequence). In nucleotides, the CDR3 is TGCAGTGTCCAGCGGGGCCCCTATAATTCACCCCTCCACTTT. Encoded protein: CSVQRGPYNSPLHF.

CDR3 coding DNA: TGTGCCAGCAGGGGACTCCTCGGCAGGGGCCCATCAGATACGCAGTATTTT. Residues: CASRGLLGRGPSDTQYF. The J gene is TRBJ2-3, the V gene TRBV28; perhaps D is TRBD1 or TRBD2 (6 bases each). Germline lookup yields CDR1 MDHEN and CDR2 SYDVKM. Deletions cut 6 bases from V and 4 bases from J, with 23 bases between. The CDR3 sequence is 17 residues long. The full variable domain, in which reference TRBV28 and TRBJ2-3 provide the parts outside the CDR3, is DVKVTQSSRYLVKRTGEKVFLECVQDMDHENMFWYRQDPGLGLRLIYFSYDVKMKEKGDIPEGYSVSREKKERFSLILESASTNQTSMYLCASRGLLGRGPSDTQYFGPGTRLTVL.

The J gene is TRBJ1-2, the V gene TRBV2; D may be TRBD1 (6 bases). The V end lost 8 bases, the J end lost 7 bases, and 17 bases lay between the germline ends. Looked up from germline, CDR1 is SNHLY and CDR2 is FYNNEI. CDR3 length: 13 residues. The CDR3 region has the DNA TGTGCCAGCGGCGAGGGAGGCAGGGGTGGCTACACCTTC. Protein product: CASGEGGRGGYTF.

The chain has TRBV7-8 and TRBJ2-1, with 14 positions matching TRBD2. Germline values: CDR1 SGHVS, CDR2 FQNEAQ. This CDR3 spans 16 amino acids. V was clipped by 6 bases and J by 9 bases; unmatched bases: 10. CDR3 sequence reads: CASREKGLAGVVEQFF. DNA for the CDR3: TGTGCCAGCAGGGAAAAGGGACTAGCGGGGGTCGTTGAGCAGTTCTTC. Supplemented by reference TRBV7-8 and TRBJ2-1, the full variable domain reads GAGVSQSPRYKVAKRGQDVALRCDPISGHVSLFWYQQALGQGPEFLTYFQNEAQLDKSGLPSDRFFAERPEGSVSTLKIQRTQQEDSAVYLCASREKGLAGVVEQFFGPGTRLTVL.

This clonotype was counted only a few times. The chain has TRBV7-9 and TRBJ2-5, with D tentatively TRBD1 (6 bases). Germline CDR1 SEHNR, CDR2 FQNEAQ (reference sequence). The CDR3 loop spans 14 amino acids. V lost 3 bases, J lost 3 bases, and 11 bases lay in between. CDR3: CASSFADRKETQYF. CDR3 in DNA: TGTGCCAGCAGCTTTGCGGACAGAAAAGAGACCCAGTACTTC.

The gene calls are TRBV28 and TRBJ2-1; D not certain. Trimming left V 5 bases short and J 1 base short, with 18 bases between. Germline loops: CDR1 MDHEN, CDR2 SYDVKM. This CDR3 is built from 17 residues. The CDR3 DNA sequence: TGTGCCAGCAGTCCCCAGATTGGCGCTAGTTCCTACAATGAGCAGTTCTTC. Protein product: CASSPQIGASSYNEQFF.